The 5 T cell receptor beta chains in this list originate from one sample, sequenced in a study of Graves' ophthalmopathy and Graves' hyperthyroidism. Amplification of TCR beta CDR3 regions used RNA transcripts. Second-round multiplex PCR came after a first-round RT-PCR that employed HTBI primers. A single record per CDR3 protein comes from TCRdb applying MiXCR to the multiplex PCR reads. This table holds hundreds of thousands of distinct CDR3 sequences, 20% to 25% found once. The sample was peripheral blood. These TCRs come from a young woman with stable Graves' hyperthyroidism.

This clonotype has ten or more counts. The chain couples TRBV5-1 to TRBJ2-7, with 7 bases identical to TRBD1. Germline values: CDR1 SGHRS, CDR2 YFSETQ. With V trimmed by 2 bases and J by 1 base, 3 bases remained unmatched. CDR3 length equals 14 residues. The CDR3: CASSFGDSSYEQYF. CDR3 coding DNA: TGCGCCAGCAGCTTTGGGGACAGTTCCTACGAGCAGTACTTC.

This clonotype came up many times. This chain joins TRBV28 and TRBJ1-5, with D possibly being TRBD1 (6 bases). There are 12 residues in the CDR3. Between the trimmed V and J ends, which lost 8 bases and 5 bases, there was a span of 10 bases. Germline assignment: CDR1 MDHEN and CDR2 SYDVKM. CDR3 region: CASWSGDQPQHF. The CDR3 DNA reads TGTGCCAGCTGGTCAGGGGATCAGCCCCAGCATTTT. Together with reference TRBV28 and TRBJ1-5, the CDR3 gives the full variable domain: DVKVTQSSRYLVKRTGEKVFLECVQDMDHENMFWYRQDPGLGLRLIYFSYDVKMKEKGDIPEGYSVSREKKERFSLILESASTNQTSMYLCASWSGDQPQHFGDGTRLSIL.

This CDR3 reads CASSFGATTTEAFF. Here the CDR3 DNA reads TGTGCCAGCAGTTTCGGGGCGACGACCACTGAAGCTTTCTTT. This sequence joins TRBV12-3 or TRBV12-4 and TRBJ1-1, with a weak D call TRBD1 (5 bases). With 3 bases removed from V and 4 bases from J, the gap between germline ends came to 12 bases. The CDR3 has 14 amino acids.

This clonotype was found many times. V is TRBV12-3 or TRBV12-4 and J is TRBJ2-2; 9 nucleotides agree with TRBD1. CDR3 length equals 16 residues. Germline trimming cut 7 bases from V and 4 bases from J; bases unmatched to any gene: 10. This CDR3 reads CASMTDGQGFTGELFF. In DNA form, the CDR3 reads TGTGCCAGCATGACCGATGGACAGGGGTTCACCGGGGAGCTGTTTTTT.

The chain carries TRBV4-1 and TRBJ2-7; TRBD1 agrees at 12 bases. V shed 3 bases and J 2 bases; nucleotides not matched to a gene: 8. The length of the CDR3 is 17 residues. Germline V gene data show CDR1 as MGHRA and CDR2 as YSYEKL. As DNA, the CDR3 is TGCGCCAGCAGCCAGGGGACAGGGGGCGGTTGGGCCTACGAGCAGTACTTC. It encodes CASSQGTGGGWAYEQYF.